The sequence of this T cell receptor beta chain was determined in a study of OX40 agonist ivuxolimab in advanced cancers. The overall study: Among those treated, three patients had partial responses, one with hepatocellular carcinoma and two with cutaneous melanoma. Whole-study results and caveats: Also showing low normalized T-cell clonal expansion were some of the nonresponders.

With respect to this clone: Its antigen remains unidentified.

Patients were excluded for autoimmune disease history or systemic immunosuppression. TCRdb's table, derived via immunoSEQ multiplex PCR, lists solely in-frame clones and lacks some. The sample has roughly 81,000 clones, 88% seen once. This specimen was CD4+ or CD8+ T cells sorted from blood, taken in a trial of the OX40 agonist ivuxolimab. The receptor was derived from an adult with an advanced solid tumor such as melanoma, head and neck, liver or kidney cancer.

The CDR3 bases are TGCGCCAGCAGAGTGAACAGGGACGAAAAACTGTTTTTT. It encodes CASRVNRDEKLFF. V is TRBV5-1 and J is TRBJ1-4; a weak D match, TRBD1 (6 bases). CDR1 is SGHRS and CDR2 is YFSETQ in the germline V gene. V was shortened by 5 bases and J by 8 bases, with 13 bases between the two germline ends. The CDR3 covers 13 residues.